The source of this TCR beta chain is a study of blood T cell repertoires in COVID-19. For the study at large: The origin of the acute and convalescent COVID-19 samples was the United States, Italy and Spain.

This CDR3 spans 17 amino acids. Per the germline V gene, CDR1 is MGHDK and CDR2 is SYGVNS. Trimming shortened V by 3 bases and J by 6 bases, and 20 bases separated the two germline ends. Original handling: From reference gene primer amplification, estimates of nucleated cell counts were derived. The protocol was immunoSEQ multiplex PCR, while the TCRdb copy is restricted to in-frame clones and leaves out a portion. The V and J calls and clone size are taken from that table; D and trimming were inferred from the DNA. The data show around 100,000 clones, roughly 90% seen once. This clonotype originated in a man aged 60 to 69 with acute or convalescent COVID-19. This rearrangement joins TRBV25-1 to TRBJ1-4; no definite D call. Sequencing was performed on peripheral blood. This chain's CDR3 is CASSDLEGLGSHEKLFF. As DNA, the CDR3 is TGTGCCAGCAGTGATCTGGAGGGTTTGGGATCGCATGAAAAACTGTTTTTT.